The 13 T cell receptor beta chains below all came from one sample that was sequenced in a study of identical twins. A single record per CDR3 protein comes from TCRdb applying MiXCR to the 5' RACE reads. The sample includes about 340,000 distinct CDR3 sequences, about 12% of them seen just once. The same sample was also used in a study of yellow fever vaccine responses in identical twins.

The source material was CD8+ T cells sorted from blood. The receptors shown here come from a woman aged 18-29 years in good health.

This clonotype showed up just a few times. The chain combines TRBV5-1 with TRBJ1-2, with TRBD1 identical over 8 bases. J gave up 4 bases and V 2 bases, and 7 bases lay outside the gene matches. CDR3 size: 15 residues. The germline V gene has CDR1 SGHRS and CDR2 YFSETQ. DNA for the CDR3: TGCGCCAGCAGCTTTGAGGCAGGGGGCACCTATGGCTACACCTTC. This codes for CASSFEAGGTYGYTF.

This clonotype has a handful of counts. The chain uses TRBV6-2 or TRBV6-3 and TRBJ2-5, with 10 bases identical to TRBD2. CDR1 and CDR2 (germline): MNHEY, SVGEGT. The V gene end was trimmed by 5 bases and the J gene end by 6 bases; junction bases not matched to a gene: 9. The CDR3 contains 15 residues. CDR3 sequence reads: CASSSSGGALQTQYF. DNA for the CDR3: TGTGCCAGCAGTAGCAGCGGGGGGGCCTTACAGACCCAGTACTTC.

The chain links TRBV12-3 or TRBV12-4 to TRBJ2-7; TRBD2 matches 7 bases. This CDR3 region has 14 residues. Trimming at V came to 3 bases and at J to 7 bases, leaving 9 bases not matched to a gene. This chain's CDR3 is CASSFARGVEEQYF. The CDR3 nucleotides read TGTGCCAGCAGTTTTGCCCGGGGGGTGGAAGAGCAGTACTTC.

This clonotype was counted many times. CDR3 amino acids: CASSTVHEQFF. In nucleotides, the CDR3 is TGTGCCAGCAGTACTGTCCATGAGCAGTTCTTC. The chain couples TRBV7-9 to TRBJ2-1; D ambiguous. The CDR3 spans 11 residues. Trimming removed 6 bases from V and 8 bases from J, with 8 bases in between. The germline V gene encodes CDR1 SEHNR and CDR2 FQNEAQ (reference sequence).

This clonotype has just a few counts. The chain is built from TRBV2 and TRBJ2-2, with 7 bases aligning to TRBD2. V lost 8 bases and J lost 1; bases outside the gene matches: 7. In germline, CDR1 is SNHLY, CDR2 FYNNEI. This CDR3 contains 15 residues. The CDR3 reads CASELRGKNTGELFF. The CDR3 coding sequence is TGTGCCAGCGAGTTGCGGGGGAAGAACACCGGGGAGCTGTTTTTT.

The chain has TRBV27 and TRBJ2-1; D is ambiguous. Germline V gene data show CDR1 as MNHEY and CDR2 as SMNVEV (reference sequence). V lost 2 bases, J lost 0 bases, and 8 bases lay in between. This CDR3 is built from 15 residues. CDR3 sequence (DNA): TGTGCCAGCAGTTTAGAGATAAACTCCTACAATGAGCAGTTCTTC. Encoded protein: CASSLEINSYNEQFF.

This clonotype was counted many times. The V call is TRBV7-9, the J call TRBJ2-1; the D gene is possibly TRBD2 (5 bases). In germline, CDR1 is SEHNR, CDR2 FQNEAQ (reference sequence). There are 17 residues in the CDR3. V gave up 2 bases and J gave up 3 bases, with 17 bases separating them. CDR3 DNA sequence: TGTGCCAGCAGCTTACCTATCACTAGTGCTGGCTACAATGAGCAGTTCTTC. Translation: CASSLPITSAGYNEQFF.

This clonotype appeared a few times. The chain carries TRBV10-2 and TRBJ1-1, with D perhaps matching TRBD1 (5 bases). This CDR3 spans 15 amino acids. V dropped 0 bases and J dropped 1 base, with 9 bases sitting between them. In germline, CDR1 is WSHSY, CDR2 SAAADI. The CDR3 spells CASSESRGRNTEAFF. CDR3 in DNA: TGCGCCAGCAGTGAGTCTCGGGGGAGGAACACTGAAGCTTTCTTT.

The chain recombines TRBV5-8 with TRBJ2-3; D is perhaps TRBD2 (6 bases). The length of the CDR3 is 16 residues. The germline V gene has CDR1 SGHTS and CDR2 YDEGEE. Trimming removed 3 bases at V and 3 bases at J, with 17 bases between. The CDR3 spells CASSSGGAGRTDTQYF. The CDR3 DNA reads TGTGCCAGCAGCTCAGGCGGGGCGGGCAGGACAGATACGCAGTATTTT.

The genes are TRBV6-5 and TRBJ1-4; maybe TRBD1 (6 bases). Trimming removed 0 bases at V and 2 bases at J, with 10 bases between. Germline V gene data show CDR1 as MNHEY and CDR2 as SVGAGI. The CDR3 has 16 residues. CDR3 sequence: CASSYSPRGTNEKLFF. CDR3 coding DNA: TGTGCCAGCAGTTACTCTCCCAGGGGTACTAATGAAAAACTGTTTTTT.

The gene calls are TRBV7-9 and TRBJ2-5; D tentatively fits TRBD1 or TRBD2 (5 bases each). Trimming removed 4 bases from V and 0 bases from J, with 9 bases in between. The CDR3 runs 14 residues. Germline lookup yields CDR1 SEHNR and CDR2 FQNEAQ (reference sequence). This CDR3 is CASSSGRYQETQYF. The CDR3 nucleotides read TGTGCCAGCAGCTCGGGACGGTACCAAGAGACCCAGTACTTC.

The chain carries TRBV9 and TRBJ2-1; TRBD2 matches at 10 bases. The junction had 4 bases not matched to a gene; V was cut back by 3 bases and J by 4 bases. There are 15 residues in the CDR3. The germline V gene encodes CDR1 SGDLS and CDR2 YYNGEE. This chain's CDR3 is CASSGDSGGYNEQFF. The CDR3 DNA sequence: TGTGCCAGCAGCGGGGATAGCGGGGGGTACAATGAGCAGTTCTTC.

At least ten counts were recorded for this clonotype. The V gene is TRBV4-1, the J gene TRBJ2-2; no clear D. Germline lookup yields CDR1 MGHRA and CDR2 YSYEKL. The CDR3 is 15 residues long. V was pared by 0 bases and J by 0 bases, with 5 bases between. The CDR3 spells CASSQESANTGELFF. CDR3 DNA: TGCGCCAGCAGCCAAGAGTCCGCGAACACCGGGGAGCTGTTTTTT.